This TCR beta chain was recovered during a study of blood T cell repertoires in COVID-19. About the research overall: Researchers got acute and convalescent COVID-19 samples from the United States, Italy and Spain. T cells, B-cell-depleted T cells, or PBMCs provided the cDNA or gDNA that served as material.

Study processing details: Scientists estimated how many nucleated cells there were by amplifying reference gene primers. TCRdb's copy holds only in-frame clones and misses some; the assay was immunoSEQ multiplex PCR. The D gene and trimming were derived from the DNA, and the V and J assignments and clone size from that table. The sample lists more than 45,000 clones; 90% were seen once. Germline CDR1 LGHDT, CDR2 YNNKEL (reference sequence). This CDR3 comprises 14 residues. After removal of 5 bases from V and 3 bases from J, the junction contained 7 bases not matched to a gene. The sequencing input was peripheral blood. The receptor was derived from a man between 65 and 85 years old with acute or convalescent COVID-19. J is TRBJ2-7 and V is TRBV3-1 (or the pseudogene TRBV3-2); 7 positions match TRBD2. CDR3 coding DNA: TGTGCCAGCAGCTATTCGGAGCGGGGCTACGAGCAGTACTTC. This sequence encodes CASSYSERGYEQYF.